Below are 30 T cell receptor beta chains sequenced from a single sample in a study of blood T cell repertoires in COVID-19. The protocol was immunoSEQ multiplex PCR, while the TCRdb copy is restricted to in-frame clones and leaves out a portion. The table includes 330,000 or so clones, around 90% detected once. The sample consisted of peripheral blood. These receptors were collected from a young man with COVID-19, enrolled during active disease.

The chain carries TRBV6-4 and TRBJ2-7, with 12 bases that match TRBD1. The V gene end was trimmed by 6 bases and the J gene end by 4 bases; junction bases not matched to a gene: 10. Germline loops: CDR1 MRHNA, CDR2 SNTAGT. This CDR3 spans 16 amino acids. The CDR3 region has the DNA TGTGCCAGCAGAATTTCCCGGGACAGGGGGCGTTACGAGCAGTACTTC. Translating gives CASRISRDRGRYEQYF.

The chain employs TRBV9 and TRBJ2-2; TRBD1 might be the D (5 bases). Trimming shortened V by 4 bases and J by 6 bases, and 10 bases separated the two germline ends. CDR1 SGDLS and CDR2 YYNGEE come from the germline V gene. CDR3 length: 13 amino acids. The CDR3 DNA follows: TGTGCCAGCAGCACTCAGGGATCCGGGGAGCTGTTTTTT. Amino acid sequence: CASSTQGSGELFF.

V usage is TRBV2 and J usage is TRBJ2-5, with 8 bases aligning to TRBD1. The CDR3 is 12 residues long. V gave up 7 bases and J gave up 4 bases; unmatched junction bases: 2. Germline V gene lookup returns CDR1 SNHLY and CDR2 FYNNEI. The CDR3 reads CASNQGAETQYF. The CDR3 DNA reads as TGTGCCAGCAACCAGGGGGCAGAGACCCAGTACTTC.

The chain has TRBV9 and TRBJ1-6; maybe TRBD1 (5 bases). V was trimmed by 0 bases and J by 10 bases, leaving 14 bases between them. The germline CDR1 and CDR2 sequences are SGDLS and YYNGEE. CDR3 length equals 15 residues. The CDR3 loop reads CASSVGGVLDSPLHF. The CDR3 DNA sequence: TGTGCCAGCAGCGTAGGGGGGGTACTCGACTCACCCCTCCACTTT.

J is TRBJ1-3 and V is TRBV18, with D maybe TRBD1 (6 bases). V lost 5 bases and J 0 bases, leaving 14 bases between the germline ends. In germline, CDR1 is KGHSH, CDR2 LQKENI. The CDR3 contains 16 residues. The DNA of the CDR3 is TGTGCCAGCTCAGACAGGACCCCCAGCTCTGGAAACACCATATATTTT. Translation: CASSDRTPSSGNTIYF. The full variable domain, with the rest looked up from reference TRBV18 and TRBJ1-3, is NAGVMQNPRHLVRRRGQEARLRCSPMKGHSHVYWYRQLPEEGLKFMVYLQKENIIDESGMPKERFSAEFPKEGPSILRIQQVVRGDSAAYFCASSDRTPSSGNTIYFGEGSWLTVV.

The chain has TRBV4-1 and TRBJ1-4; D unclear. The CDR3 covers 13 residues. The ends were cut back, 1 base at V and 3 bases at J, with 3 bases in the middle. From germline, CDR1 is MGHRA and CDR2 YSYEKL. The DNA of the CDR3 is TGCGCCAGCAGCCAAGGGCCTAATGAAAAACTGTTTTTT. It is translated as CASSQGPNEKLFF.

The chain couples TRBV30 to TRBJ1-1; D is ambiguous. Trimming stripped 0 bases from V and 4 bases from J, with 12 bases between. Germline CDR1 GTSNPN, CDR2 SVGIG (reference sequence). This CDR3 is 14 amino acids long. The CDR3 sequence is CAWSVNHISTEAFF. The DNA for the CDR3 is TGTGCCTGGAGTGTAAACCACATCTCCACTGAAGCTTTCTTT.

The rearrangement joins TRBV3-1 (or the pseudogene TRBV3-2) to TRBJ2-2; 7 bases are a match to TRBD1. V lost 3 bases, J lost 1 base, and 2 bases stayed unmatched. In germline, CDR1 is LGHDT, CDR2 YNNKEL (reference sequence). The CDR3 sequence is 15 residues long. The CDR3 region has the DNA TGTGCCAGCAGCCAGCGACAGGGGAACACCGGGGAGCTGTTTTTT. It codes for CASSQRQGNTGELFF.

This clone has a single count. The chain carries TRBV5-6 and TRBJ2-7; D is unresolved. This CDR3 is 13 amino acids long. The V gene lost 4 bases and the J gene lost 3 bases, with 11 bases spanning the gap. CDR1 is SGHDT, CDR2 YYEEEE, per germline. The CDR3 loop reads CASSLTTLYEQYF. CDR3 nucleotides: TGTGCCAGCAGCCTTACGACACTCTACGAGCAGTACTTC.

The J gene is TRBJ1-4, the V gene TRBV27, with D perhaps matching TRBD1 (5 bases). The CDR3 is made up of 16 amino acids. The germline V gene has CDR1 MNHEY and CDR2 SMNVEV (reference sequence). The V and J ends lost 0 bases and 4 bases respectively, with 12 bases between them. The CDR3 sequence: CASSLSIGTRNEKLFF. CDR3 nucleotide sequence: TGTGCCAGCAGTTTATCGATAGGGACTCGTAATGAAAAACTGTTTTTT.

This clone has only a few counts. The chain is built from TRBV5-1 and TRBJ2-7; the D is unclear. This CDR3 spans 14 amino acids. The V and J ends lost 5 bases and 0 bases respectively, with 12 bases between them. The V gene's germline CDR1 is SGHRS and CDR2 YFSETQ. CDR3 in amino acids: CASRIAALSYEQYF. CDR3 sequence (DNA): TGCGCCAGCAGAATCGCCGCACTCTCCTACGAGCAGTACTTC.

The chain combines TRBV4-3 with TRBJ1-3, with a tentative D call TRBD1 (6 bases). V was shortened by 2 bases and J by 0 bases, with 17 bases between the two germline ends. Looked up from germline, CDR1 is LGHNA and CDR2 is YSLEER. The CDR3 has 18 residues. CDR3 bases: TGCGCCAGCAGCCAACAAGCGAGACAGGCGAGCTCTGGAAACACCATATATTTT. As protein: CASSQQARQASSGNTIYF.

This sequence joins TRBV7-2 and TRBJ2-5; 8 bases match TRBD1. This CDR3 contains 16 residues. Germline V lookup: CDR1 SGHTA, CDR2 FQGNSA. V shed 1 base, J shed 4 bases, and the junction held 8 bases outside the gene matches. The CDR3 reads CASSLVSGQGVETQYF. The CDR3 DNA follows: TGTGCCAGCAGCTTAGTCAGTGGACAGGGTGTAGAGACCCAGTACTTC. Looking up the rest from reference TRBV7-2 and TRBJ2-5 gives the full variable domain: GAGVSQSPSNKVTEKGKDVELRCDPISGHTALYWYRQSLGQGLEFLIYFQGNSAPDKSGLPSDRFSAERTGGSVSTLTIQRTQQEDSAVYLCASSLVSGQGVETQYFGPGTRLLVL.

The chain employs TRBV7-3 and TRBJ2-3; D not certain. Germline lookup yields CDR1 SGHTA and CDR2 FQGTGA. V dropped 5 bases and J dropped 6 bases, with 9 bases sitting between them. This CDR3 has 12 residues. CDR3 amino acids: CASSGPGDTQYF. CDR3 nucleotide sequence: TGTGCCAGCAGCGGGCCTGGCGATACGCAGTATTTT.

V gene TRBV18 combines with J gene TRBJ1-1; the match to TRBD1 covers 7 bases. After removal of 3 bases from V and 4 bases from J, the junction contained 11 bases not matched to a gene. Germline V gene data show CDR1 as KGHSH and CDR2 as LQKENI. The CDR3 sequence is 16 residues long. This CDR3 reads CASSPFGTVGLTEAFF. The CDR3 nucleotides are TGTGCCAGCTCACCTTTTGGGACAGTAGGGCTCACTGAAGCTTTCTTT.

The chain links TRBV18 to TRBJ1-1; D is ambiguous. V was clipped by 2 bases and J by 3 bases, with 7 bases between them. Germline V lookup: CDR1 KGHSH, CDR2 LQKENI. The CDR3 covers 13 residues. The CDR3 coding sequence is TGTGCCAGCTCACCAACGGTGTACACTGAAGCTTTCTTT. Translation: CASSPTVYTEAFF.

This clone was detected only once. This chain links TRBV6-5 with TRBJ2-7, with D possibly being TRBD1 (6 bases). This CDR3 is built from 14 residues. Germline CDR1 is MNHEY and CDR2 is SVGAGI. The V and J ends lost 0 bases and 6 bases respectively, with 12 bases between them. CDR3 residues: CASSYSTGPGEQYF. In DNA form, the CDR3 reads TGTGCCAGCAGTTACTCCACAGGGCCGGGCGAGCAGTACTTC.

DNA for the CDR3: TGTGCCAGCAGTTTAGGACGCGGGGGGCGAGAGGCTTTCTTT. Translation gives CASSLGRGGREAFF. V is TRBV28 and J is TRBJ1-1, with D perhaps matching TRBD1 (6 bases). Trimming left V 2 bases short and J 11 bases short, with 18 bases between. This CDR3 is built from 14 residues. The germline V gene encodes CDR1 MDHEN and CDR2 SYDVKM.

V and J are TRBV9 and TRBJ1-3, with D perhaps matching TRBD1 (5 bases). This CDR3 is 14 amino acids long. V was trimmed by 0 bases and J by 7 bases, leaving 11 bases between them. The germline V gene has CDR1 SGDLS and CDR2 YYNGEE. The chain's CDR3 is CASSVGSRANTIYF. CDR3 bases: TGTGCCAGCAGCGTAGGTTCCAGGGCCAACACCATATATTTT. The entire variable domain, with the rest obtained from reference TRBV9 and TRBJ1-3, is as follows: DSGVTQTPKHLITATGQRVTLRCSPRSGDLSVYWYQQSLDQGLQFLIQYYNGEERAKGNILERFSAQQFPDLHSELNLSSLELGDSALYFCASSVGSRANTIYFGEGSWLTVV.

CDR3 coding DNA: TGTGCCAGCAGCTTAATGGGCCTTCAGCCCCAGCATTTT. Amino acids: CASSLMGLQPQHF. This chain links TRBV7-8 with TRBJ1-5; D ambiguous. CDR1 SGHVS and CDR2 FQNEAQ come from the germline V gene. V lost 2 bases, J lost 6 bases, and 8 bases lay in between. The CDR3 runs 13 residues. Together with reference TRBV7-8 and TRBJ1-5, the CDR3 gives the full variable domain: GAGVSQSPRYKVAKRGQDVALRCDPISGHVSLFWYQQALGQGPEFLTYFQNEAQLDKSGLPSDRFFAERPEGSVSTLKIQRTQQEDSAVYLCASSLMGLQPQHFGDGTRLSIL.

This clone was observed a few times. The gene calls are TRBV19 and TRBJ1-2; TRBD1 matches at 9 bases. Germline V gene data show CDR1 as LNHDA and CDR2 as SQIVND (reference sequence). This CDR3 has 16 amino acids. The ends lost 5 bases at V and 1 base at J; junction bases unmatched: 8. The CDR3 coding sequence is TGTGCCAGTAGTCGCAAGTCGGGACAGGGTAACTATGGCTACACCTTC. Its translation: CASSRKSGQGNYGYTF.

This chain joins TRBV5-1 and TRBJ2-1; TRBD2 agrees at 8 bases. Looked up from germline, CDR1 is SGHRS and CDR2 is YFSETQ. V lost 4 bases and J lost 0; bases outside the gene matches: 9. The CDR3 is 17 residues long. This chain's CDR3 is CASSPRRRGASYNEQFF. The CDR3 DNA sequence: TGCGCCAGCAGCCCTCGGCGGCGGGGGGCCTCCTACAATGAGCAGTTCTTC.

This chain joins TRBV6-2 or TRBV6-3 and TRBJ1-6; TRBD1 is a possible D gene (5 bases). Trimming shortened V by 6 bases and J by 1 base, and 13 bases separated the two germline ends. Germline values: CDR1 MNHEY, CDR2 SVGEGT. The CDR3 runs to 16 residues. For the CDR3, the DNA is TGTGCCAGCAGCCGGTCCCAGGGATCCTATAATTCACCCCTCCACTTT. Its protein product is CASSRSQGSYNSPLHF.

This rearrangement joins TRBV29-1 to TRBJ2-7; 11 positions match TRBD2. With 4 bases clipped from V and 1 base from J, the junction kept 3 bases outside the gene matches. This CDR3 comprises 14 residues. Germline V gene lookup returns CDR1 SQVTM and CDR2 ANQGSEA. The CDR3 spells CSVGRTSGSYEQYF. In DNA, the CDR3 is TGCAGCGTTGGAAGGACTAGCGGGTCCTACGAGCAGTACTTC.

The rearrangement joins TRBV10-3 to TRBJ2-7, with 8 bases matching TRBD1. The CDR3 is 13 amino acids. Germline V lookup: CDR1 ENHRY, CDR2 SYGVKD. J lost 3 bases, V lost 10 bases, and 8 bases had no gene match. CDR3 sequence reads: CATMTGALYEQYF. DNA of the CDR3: TGTGCCACAATGACAGGGGCTCTCTACGAGCAGTACTTC.

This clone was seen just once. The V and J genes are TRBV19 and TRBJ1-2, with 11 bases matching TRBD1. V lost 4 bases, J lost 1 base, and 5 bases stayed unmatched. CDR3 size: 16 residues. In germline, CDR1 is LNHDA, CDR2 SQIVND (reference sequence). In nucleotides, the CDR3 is TGTGCCAGTAGTAGCGGACAGGGGGCCCTTAACTATGGCTACACCTTC. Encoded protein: CASSSGQGALNYGYTF.

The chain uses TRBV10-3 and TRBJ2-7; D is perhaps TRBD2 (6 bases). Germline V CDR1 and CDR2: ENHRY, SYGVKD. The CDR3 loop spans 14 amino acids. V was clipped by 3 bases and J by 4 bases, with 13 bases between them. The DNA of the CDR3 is TGTGCCATCAGTGATGGGGGGTCTGGGTACGAGCAGTACTTC. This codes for CAISDGGSGYEQYF.

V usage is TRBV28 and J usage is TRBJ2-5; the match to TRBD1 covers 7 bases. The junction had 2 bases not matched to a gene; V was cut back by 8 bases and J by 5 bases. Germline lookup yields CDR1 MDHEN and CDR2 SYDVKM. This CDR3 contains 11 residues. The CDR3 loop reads CASQDRETQYF. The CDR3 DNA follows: TGTGCCAGCCAGGACAGGGAGACCCAGTACTTC.

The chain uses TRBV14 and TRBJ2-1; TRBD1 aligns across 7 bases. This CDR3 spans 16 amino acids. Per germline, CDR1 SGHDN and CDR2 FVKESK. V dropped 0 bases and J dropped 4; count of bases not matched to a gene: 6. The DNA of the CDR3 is TGTGCCAGCAGCCAAGAATTGACAGGGCGTTACAATGAGCAGTTCTTC. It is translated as CASSQELTGRYNEQFF.

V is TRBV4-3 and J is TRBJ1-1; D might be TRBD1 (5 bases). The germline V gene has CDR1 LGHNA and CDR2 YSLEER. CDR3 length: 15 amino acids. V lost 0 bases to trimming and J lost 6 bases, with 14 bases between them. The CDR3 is CASSQDSGGIAEAFF. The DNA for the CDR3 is TGCGCCAGCAGCCAAGATTCGGGGGGGATCGCTGAAGCTTTCTTT.